The rows below give T cell receptor beta chains drawn from one sample of a study of a mutant IDH1 vaccine in newly diagnosed glioma. Some clones are missing from TCRdb's copy, which holds only in-frame ones; the method was immunoSEQ multiplex PCR. This sample carries about 92,000 clones, 83% of them seen once, and the ten largest clones take around 7%. The specimen comprised PBMCs, sampled from a glioma patient treated with radiotherapy, temozolomide or both. Receptors originate from a woman in her forties or fifties with glioma. The CDR3 runs from the conserved cysteine through the conserved F or W. A D gene is named only where the DNA matches it firmly. Expanded clones are given a class, and other clones once, few, many or no size at all.

clone_size	v_call	j_call	d_call	cdr3_nt	cdr3_aa
once	TRBV7-2	TRBJ1-1	.	TGTGCCAGCAGCCCGAGACAGATGAACACTGAAGCTTTCTTT	CASSPRQMNTEAFF
.	TRBV6-5	TRBJ1-2	.	TGTGCCAGCAGTTACTCGATCGGTTGGCTTGGCTACACCTTC	CASSYSIGWLGYTF
few	TRBV19	TRBJ2-7	.	TGTGCCAGTAGTATTCCCCGATTACCCTACGAGCAGTACTTC	CASSIPRLPYEQYF
.	TRBV15	TRBJ2-2	.	TGTGCCACCAGCAGAGATTTGAACGGGGAGCTGTTTTTT	CATSRDLNGELFF
.	TRBV4-1	TRBJ2-3	TRBD2	TGCGCCAGCAGCCGAATTAGCGGGGCGACAGATACGCAGTATTTT	CASSRISGATDTQYF
.	TRBV9	TRBJ1-4	.	TGTGCCAGCAGCGACCGGGACGGCCAGCCTGAAAAACTGTTTTTT	CASSDRDGQPEKLFF
.	TRBV5-6	TRBJ2-6	TRBD1	TGTGCCAGCAGTCGGACAGGGGGAACTCCTGGGGCCAACGTCCTGACTTTC	CASSRTGGTPGANVLTF
.	TRBV29-1	TRBJ2-2	.	TGCAGCGGCCACAGTAATTCGAACACCGGGGAGCTGTTTTTT	CSGHSNSNTGELFF
few	TRBV4-2	TRBJ2-3	.	TGTGCCAGCAGCCGAGCCTTGGTAGATACGCAGTATTTT	CASSRALVDTQYF
.	TRBV5-4	TRBJ2-7	.	TGTGCCAGCAGCTTGGGCTGGGGCGAGCAGTACTTC	CASSLGWGEQYF
.	TRBV9	TRBJ2-2	.	TGTGCCAGCAGCGTAGGATACAGCACCGGGGAGCTGTTTTTT	CASSVGYSTGELFF
.	TRBV6-1	TRBJ1-5	TRBD1	TGTGCCAGCAGCCAACAGGGGGTCGAACAGCCCCAGCATTTT	CASSQQGVEQPQHF
.	TRBV5-6	TRBJ2-5	.	TGTGCCAGCAGCTTTACAGTTCAAGAGACCCAGTACTTC	CASSFTVQETQYF
.	TRBV7-2	TRBJ1-3	.	TGTGCCAGCAGCCAAGGGGGTCGGGGGGCCCGAAACACCATATATTTT	CASSQGGRGARNTIYF
.	TRBV20-1	TRBJ1-3	.	TGCAGTGCTACCACCGGAGACACCATATATTTT	CSATTGDTIYF
.	TRBV7-8	TRBJ1-3	TRBD1	TGTGCCAGCAGCTTAGTATCCCTGACAGGGGGAAACACCATATATTTT	CASSLVSLTGGNTIYF
.	TRBV30	TRBJ1-3	.	TGTGCCTGGAGTGTACGACCCCCGGGATACTCTGGAAACACCATATATTTT	CAWSVRPPGYSGNTIYF
few	TRBV7-2	TRBJ1-5	.	TGTGCCAGCAGCTCCGGCCACCGTCAGCCCCAGCATTTT	CASSSGHRQPQHF
.	TRBV29-1	TRBJ1-2	.	TGCAGCGTTGCCAGGGCTAACTATGGCTACACCTTC	CSVARANYGYTF
.	TRBV27	TRBJ1-4	.	TGTGCCAGCAGTCCCACCGACAGACTCACAACTAATGAAAAACTGTTTTTT	CASSPTDRLTTNEKLFF
.	TRBV5-1	TRBJ1-2	TRBD1	TGCGCCAGCAGCTTGGAAGGGGGCGGCTATGGCTACACCTTC	CASSLEGGGYGYTF